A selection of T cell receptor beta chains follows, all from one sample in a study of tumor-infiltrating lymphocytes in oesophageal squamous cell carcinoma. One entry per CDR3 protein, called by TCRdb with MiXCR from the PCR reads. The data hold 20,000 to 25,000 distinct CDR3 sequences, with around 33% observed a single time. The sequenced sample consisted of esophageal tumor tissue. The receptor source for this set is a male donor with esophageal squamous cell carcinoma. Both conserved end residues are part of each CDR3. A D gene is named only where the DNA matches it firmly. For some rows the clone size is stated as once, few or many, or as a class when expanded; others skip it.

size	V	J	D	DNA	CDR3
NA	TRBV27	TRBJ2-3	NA	TGTGCCAGCAGTTTCCGTTCGGCGGGCGCAGATACGCAGTATTTT	CASSFRSAGADTQYF
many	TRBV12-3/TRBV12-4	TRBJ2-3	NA	TGTGCCAGCAGTTTCCAGGGTGCGGCAGATACGCAGTATTTT	CASSFQGAADTQYF
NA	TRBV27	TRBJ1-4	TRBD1	TGTGCCAGCAGTGGGGGCAGGGGGAGGGATGAAAAACTGTTTTTT	CASSGGRGRDEKLFF
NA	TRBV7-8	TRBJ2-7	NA	TGTGCCAGCAGCCCCCGGATGACCGGCTCCTACGAGCAGTACTTC	CASSPRMTGSYEQYF
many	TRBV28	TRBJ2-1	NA	TGTGCCAGTCGACAGGTATCCTACGAGCAGTTCTTC	CASRQVSYEQFF
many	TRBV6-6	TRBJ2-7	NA	TGTGCCAGCAGTTACGGCACAGGATACGAGCAGTACTTC	CASSYGTGYEQYF
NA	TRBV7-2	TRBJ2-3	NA	TGTGCCAGCAGCTTAGGGGCTAGCACAGATACGCAGTATTTT	CASSLGASTDTQYF
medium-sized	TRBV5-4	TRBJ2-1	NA	TGCGCCAGCAGCTTGGGTCGGGAGTTCGATGAGCAGTTCTTC	CASSLGREFDEQFF
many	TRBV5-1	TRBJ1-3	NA	TGCGCCAGCAGCGCGACAGGCTCTGGAAACACCATATATTTT	CASSATGSGNTIYF
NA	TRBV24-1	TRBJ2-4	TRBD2	TGTGCCACCAGTGATTCGGGAGGGGGGGCGGTCATTCAGTACTTC	CATSDSGGGAVIQYF
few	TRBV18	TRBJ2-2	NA	TGTGCCAGCTCACCACCTAGCACCAACACCGGGGAGCTGTTTTTT	CASSPPSTNTGELFF
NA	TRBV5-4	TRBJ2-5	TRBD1	TGCGCCAGCACCACCAGGGGGCTTGAAAATGAGCAGTACTTC	CASTTRGLENEQYF
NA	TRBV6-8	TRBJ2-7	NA	TGTGCCAGCAGTTCCGGACCATCCTTCGCCGAGCAGTACTTC	CASSSGPSFAEQYF
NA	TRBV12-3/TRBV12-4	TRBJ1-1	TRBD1	TGTGCCAGCAGTTACCGACAGGGAGATCTCAATGAGCAGTTCTTT	CASSYRQGDLNEQFF
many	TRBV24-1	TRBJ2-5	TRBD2	TGTGCCACCAGTGCCCCAGTAGCGGGCCAAGAGACCCAGTACTTC	CATSAPVAGQETQYF
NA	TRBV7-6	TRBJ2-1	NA	TGTGCCAGCAGCTTAGCGGGGGGCGTCCTTCAAGAGACCCAGTTCTTC	CASSLAGGVLQETQFF
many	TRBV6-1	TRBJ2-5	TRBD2	TGTGCCAGCAGTTCTAGCGGGACTCAAGAGACCCAGTACTTC	CASSSSGTQETQYF
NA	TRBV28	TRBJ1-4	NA	TGTGCCAGCAGTTTCGTCCGGAAGGGAAAACTGTTTTTT	CASSFVRKGKLFF
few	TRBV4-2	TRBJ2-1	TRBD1	TGTGCCAGCAGCCCAGTGGGACCGGGACAGGGGGGCGATGAGCAGTTCTTC	CASSPVGPGQGGDEQFF
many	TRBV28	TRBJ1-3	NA	TGTGCCAGCGGGGGGGGAAGCTCTGGAAACACCATATATTTT	CASGGGSSGNTIYF
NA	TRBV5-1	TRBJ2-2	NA	TGCGCCAGCAGCTTGGCTCAAAGGGGCACCGGGGAGCTGTTTTTT	CASSLAQRGTGELFF
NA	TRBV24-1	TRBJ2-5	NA	TGTGCCACCAGTCGGACGGACCTGTACCAAGAGACCCAGTACTTC	CATSRTDLYQETQYF
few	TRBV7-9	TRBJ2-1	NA	TGTGCCAGCAGCTTTGCGGGGAACTACAATGAGCAGTTCTTC	CASSFAGNYNEQFF
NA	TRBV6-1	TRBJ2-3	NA	TGTGCCAGCATTCAAAGGGGGGGAGTCGGTCTTGCGGATACGCAGTATTTT	CASIQRGGVGLADTQYF
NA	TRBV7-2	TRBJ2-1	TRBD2	TGTGCCAGCAGCAGGTACGGGAGGTCTTACAATGAGCAGTTCTTC	CASSRYGRSYNEQFF
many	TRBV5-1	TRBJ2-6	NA	TGCGCCAGCAGCTTTGACTTCCTATCTGGGGCCAACGTCCTGACTTTC	CASSFDFLSGANVLTF
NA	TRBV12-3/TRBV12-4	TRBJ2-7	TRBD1	TGTGCCAGCAGTTTATCGACAGGGGGCTACTACGAGCAGTACTTC	CASSLSTGGYYEQYF
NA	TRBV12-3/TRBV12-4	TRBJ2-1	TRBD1	TGTGCCAGCAGTCTTACAGGGGGCTCCTACAATGAGCAGTTCTTC	CASSLTGGSYNEQFF
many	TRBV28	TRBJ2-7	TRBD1	TGTGCCAGCAGATACAGGGGACCCCCTCCCTACGAGCAGTACTTC	CASRYRGPPPYEQYF